Detailed here is one T cell receptor (beta chain). Its specificity is unknown. Repertoires were generated with immunoSEQ multiplex PCR, while TCRdb's copy carries only in-frame clones and drops some. The data hold about 30,000 clones, with around 76% observed a single time. Naive or memory CD4+ cells were cultured 1:1 with T cell-depleted PBMCs plus CEF. The sample originates from a study of CD4 T cells in relation to SARS-CoV-2 and coronaviruses. As for the study in general: A couple of subjects were Hispanic; patients were roughly 8 males and a handful of females. The restricting HLA molecule for shared crossreactive spike epitopes was mapped.

Study-wide points: Crossreactivity was assessed only for spike protein, not other viral proteins.

The sample taken for sequencing was memory CD4+ T cells from PBMCs, cultured in vitro. The origin of this receptor is an adult with COVID-19.

The CDR3 bases are TGTGCCAGCAGCCCCCGGGTATCGTCAGGAATCACTAGCTCCAACTACAATGAGCAGTTCTTC. Translated: CASSPRVSSGITSSNYNEQFF. The V gene is TRBV13, the J gene TRBJ2-1; perhaps TRBD2 as D (6 bases). The germline V gene has CDR1 PRHDT and CDR2 FYEKMQ (reference sequence). V lost 5 bases and J 3 bases, leaving 32 bases between the germline ends. The CDR3 length is 21 residues.